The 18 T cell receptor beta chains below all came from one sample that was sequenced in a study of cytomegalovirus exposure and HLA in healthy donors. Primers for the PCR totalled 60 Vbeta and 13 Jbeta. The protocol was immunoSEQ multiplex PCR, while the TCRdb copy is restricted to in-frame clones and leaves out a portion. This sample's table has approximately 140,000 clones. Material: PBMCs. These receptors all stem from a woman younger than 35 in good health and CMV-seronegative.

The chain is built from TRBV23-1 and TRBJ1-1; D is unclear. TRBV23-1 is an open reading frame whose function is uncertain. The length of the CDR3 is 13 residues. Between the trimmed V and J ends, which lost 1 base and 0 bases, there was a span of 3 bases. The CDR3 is CASSQWLNTEAFF. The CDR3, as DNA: TGCGCCAGCAGTCAATGGCTGAACACTGAAGCTTTCTTT.

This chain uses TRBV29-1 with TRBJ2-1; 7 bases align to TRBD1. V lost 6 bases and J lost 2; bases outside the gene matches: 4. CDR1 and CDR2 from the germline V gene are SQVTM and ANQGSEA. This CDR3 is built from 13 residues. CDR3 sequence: CSVQTGTYNEQFF. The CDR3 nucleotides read TGCAGCGTCCAGACAGGGACCTACAATGAGCAGTTCTTC.

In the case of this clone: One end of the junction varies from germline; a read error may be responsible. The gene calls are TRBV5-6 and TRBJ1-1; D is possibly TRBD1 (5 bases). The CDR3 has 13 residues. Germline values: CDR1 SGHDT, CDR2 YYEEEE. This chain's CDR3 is CATSHGGTVEAFF. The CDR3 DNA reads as TGTGCCACCAGCCACGGGGGGACGGTAGAAGCTTTCTTT.

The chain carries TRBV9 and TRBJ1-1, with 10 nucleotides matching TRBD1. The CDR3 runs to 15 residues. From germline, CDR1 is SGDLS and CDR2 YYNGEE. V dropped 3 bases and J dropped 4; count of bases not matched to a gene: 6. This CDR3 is CASSATGGQLTEAFF. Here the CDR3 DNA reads TGTGCCAGCAGCGCGACAGGGGGCCAGCTCACTGAAGCTTTCTTT. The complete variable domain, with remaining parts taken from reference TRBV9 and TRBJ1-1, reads DSGVTQTPKHLITATGQRVTLRCSPRSGDLSVYWYQQSLDQGLQFLIQYYNGEERAKGNILERFSAQQFPDLHSELNLSSLELGDSALYFCASSATGGQLTEAFFGQGTRLTVV.

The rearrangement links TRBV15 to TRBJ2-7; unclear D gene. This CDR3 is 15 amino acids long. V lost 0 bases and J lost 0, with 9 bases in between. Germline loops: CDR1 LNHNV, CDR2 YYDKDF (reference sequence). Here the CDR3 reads CATSRDGGSSYEQYF. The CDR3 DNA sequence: TGTGCCACCAGCAGAGATGGCGGCTCCTCCTACGAGCAGTACTTC.

The CDR3 loop is CASSFQGVGYTF. Written as DNA, the CDR3 is TGTGCCAGCAGTTTCCAGGGGGTAGGCTACACCTTC. V gene TRBV5-6 combines with J gene TRBJ1-2; the match to TRBD1 covers 7 bases. The CDR3 has 12 amino acids. Trimming at V came to 5 bases and at J to 8 bases, leaving 6 bases not matched to a gene. Germline V CDR1 and CDR2: SGHDT, YYEEEE. The full variable domain, with the rest looked up from reference TRBV5-6 and TRBJ1-2, is DAGVTQSPTHLIKTRGQQVTLRCSPKSGHDTVSWYQQALGQGPQFIFQYYEEEERQRGNFPDRFSGHQFPNYSSELNVNALLLGDSALYLCASSFQGVGYTFGSGTRLTVV.

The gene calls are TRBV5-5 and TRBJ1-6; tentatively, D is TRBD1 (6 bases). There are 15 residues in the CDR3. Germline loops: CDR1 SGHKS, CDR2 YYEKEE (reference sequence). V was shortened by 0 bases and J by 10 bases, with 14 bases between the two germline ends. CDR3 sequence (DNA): TGTGCCAGCAGCTTGGGGGTGTCAGGGGTATCACCCCTCCACTTT. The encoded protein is CASSLGVSGVSPLHF.

The CDR3 coding sequence is TGCGCCAGCAGCTTGGAAGGCGGCCCCACAGATACGCAGTATTTT. It specifies CASSLEGGPTDTQYF. V gene TRBV5-1 combines with J gene TRBJ2-3; no definite D call. From germline, CDR1 is SGHRS and CDR2 YFSETQ. The CDR3 runs 15 residues. Trimming left V 0 bases short and J 2 bases short, with 10 bases between.

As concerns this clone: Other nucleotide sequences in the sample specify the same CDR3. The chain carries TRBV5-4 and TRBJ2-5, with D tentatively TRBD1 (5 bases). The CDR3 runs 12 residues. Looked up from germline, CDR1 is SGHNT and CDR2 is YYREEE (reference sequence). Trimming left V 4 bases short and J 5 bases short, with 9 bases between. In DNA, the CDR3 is TGTGCCAGCAGCCTGGCAGGGGAGACCCAGTACTTC. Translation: CASSLAGETQYF. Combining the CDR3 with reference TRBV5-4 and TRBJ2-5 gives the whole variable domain ETGVTQSPTHLIKTRGQQVTLRCSSQSGHNTVSWYQQALGQGPQFIFQYYREEENGRGNFPPRFSGLQFPNYSSELNVNALELDDSALYLCASSLAGETQYFGPGTRLLVL.

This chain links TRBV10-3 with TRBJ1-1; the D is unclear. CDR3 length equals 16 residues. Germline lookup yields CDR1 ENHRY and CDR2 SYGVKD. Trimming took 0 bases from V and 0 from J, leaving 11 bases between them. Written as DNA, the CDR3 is TGTGCCATCAGTGAGTCGAGGAGGCAGTTGAACACTGAAGCTTTCTTT. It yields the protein CAISESRRQLNTEAFF.

Here the CDR3 reads CASRGQGAIQFF. The CDR3, as DNA: TGTGCCAGCAGGGGACAGGGGGCGATACAGTTCTTC. The genes are TRBV2 and TRBJ2-1, with 12 positions matching TRBD1. Germline CDR1 SNHLY, CDR2 FYNNEI. The junction had 4 bases not matched to a gene; V was cut back by 6 bases and J by 13 bases. CDR3 length: 12 amino acids. The full variable domain, in which reference TRBV2 and TRBJ2-1 provide the parts outside the CDR3, is EPEVTQTPSHQVTQMGQEVILRCVPISNHLYFYWYRQILGQKVEFLVSFYNNEISEKSEIFDDQFSVERPDGSNFTLKIRSTKLEDSAMYFCASRGQGAIQFFGPGTRLTVL.

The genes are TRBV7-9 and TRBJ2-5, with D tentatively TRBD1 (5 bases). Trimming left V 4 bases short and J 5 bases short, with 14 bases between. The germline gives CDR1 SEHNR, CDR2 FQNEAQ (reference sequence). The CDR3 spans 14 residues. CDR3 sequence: CASSSAGLAETQYF. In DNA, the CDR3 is TGTGCCAGCAGCTCCGCAGGGCTGGCGGAGACCCAGTACTTC.

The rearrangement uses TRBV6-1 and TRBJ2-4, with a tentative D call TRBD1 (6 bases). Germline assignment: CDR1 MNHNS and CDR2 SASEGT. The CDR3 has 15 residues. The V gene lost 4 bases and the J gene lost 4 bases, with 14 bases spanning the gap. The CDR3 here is CASSGPWDIKNIQYF. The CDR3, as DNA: TGTGCCAGCAGTGGACCCTGGGACATAAAAAACATTCAGTACTTC.

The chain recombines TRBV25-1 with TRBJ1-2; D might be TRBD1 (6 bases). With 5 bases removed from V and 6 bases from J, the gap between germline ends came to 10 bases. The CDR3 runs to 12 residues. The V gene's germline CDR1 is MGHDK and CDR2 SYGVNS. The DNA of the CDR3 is TGTGCCAGCAGTATTTCAGGGGATGGCTACACCTTC. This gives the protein CASSISGDGYTF.

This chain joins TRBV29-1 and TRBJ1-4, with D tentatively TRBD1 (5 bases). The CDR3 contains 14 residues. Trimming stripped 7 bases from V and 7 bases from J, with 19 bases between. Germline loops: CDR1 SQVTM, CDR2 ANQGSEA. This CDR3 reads CSAAGGLGGEKLFF. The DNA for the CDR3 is TGCAGCGCCGCAGGTGGGCTGGGGGGTGAAAAACTGTTTTTT. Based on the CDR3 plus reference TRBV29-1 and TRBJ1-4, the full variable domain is SAVISQKPSRDICQRGTSLTIQCQVDSQVTMMFWYRQQPGQSLTLIATANQGSEATYESGFVIDKFPISRPNLTFSTLTVSNMSPEDSSIYLCSAAGGLGGEKLFFGSGTQLSVL.

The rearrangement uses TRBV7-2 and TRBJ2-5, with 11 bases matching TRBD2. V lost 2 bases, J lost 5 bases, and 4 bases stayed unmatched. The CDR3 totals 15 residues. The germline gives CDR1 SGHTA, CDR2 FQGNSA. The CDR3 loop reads CASSLTSGSWETQYF. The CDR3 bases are TGTGCCAGCAGCTTAACTAGCGGGAGTTGGGAGACCCAGTACTTC.

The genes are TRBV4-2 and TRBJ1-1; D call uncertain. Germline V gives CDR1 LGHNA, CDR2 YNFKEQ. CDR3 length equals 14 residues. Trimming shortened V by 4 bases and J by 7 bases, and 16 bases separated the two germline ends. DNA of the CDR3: TGTGCCAGCAGCCCCCAGACACGTACCATTGAAGCTTTCTTT. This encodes CASSPQTRTIEAFF.

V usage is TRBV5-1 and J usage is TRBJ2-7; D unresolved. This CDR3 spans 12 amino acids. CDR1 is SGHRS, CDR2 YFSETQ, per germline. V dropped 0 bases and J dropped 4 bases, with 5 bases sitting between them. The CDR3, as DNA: TGCGCCAGCAGCTTGGACTTTTACGAGCAGTACTTC. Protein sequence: CASSLDFYEQYF.